This T cell receptor beta chain was documented in a study of graft-versus-host responses after intestinal transplantation. Study-wide context: Each patient got anti-thymocyte globulin induction, then tacrolimus and steroids for around three years. Whole-study results and caveats: Allografts carried high graft-versus-host to host-versus-graft clonal ratios in patients having graft-donor T cell macrochimerism. GvH clones surfaced in recipient marrow, some emerging earlier in ileum or blood. Early post-transplant declines in HvG were associated with peak levels of circulating GvH clones.

Only in-frame clones appear in the TCRdb table, and some are missing; sequencing was by immunoSEQ multiplex PCR. The table records tens of thousands of clones, over 85% of them present only once. This CDR3 comprises 14 residues. The V and J ends lost 5 bases and 10 bases, in that order; junction bases with no gene match: 7. Germline CDR1 is MNHEY and CDR2 is SMNVEV (reference sequence). As for this clone: Its antigen is undetermined.

The sample here was unstimulated CD8+ T cells sorted from spleen or lymph node cells, taken before intestinal transplant. The TCR sequence derives from a human donor who received an intestinal transplant. V is TRBV27 and J is TRBJ2-1; TRBD2 matches 11 bases. The CDR3 protein is CASSPATSGKEQFF. The CDR3 nucleotides are TGTGCCAGCAGTCCCGCGACTAGCGGGAAAGAGCAGTTCTTC.